Listed here are 20 T cell receptor beta chains from one sample, sequenced in a study of cytomegalovirus exposure and HLA in healthy donors. This PCR relied on a set of 60 Vbeta primers and 13 Jbeta primers. The method was immunoSEQ multiplex PCR; TCRdb's version includes in-frame clones alone and lacks a portion of them. In the table there are roughly 150,000 clones, less than 65% of which are singletons. Sample: PBMCs. The receptors originated from a woman younger than 45 in good health and CMV-seropositive.

CDR3 protein: CASSPTSGRASDTQYF. The DNA for the CDR3 is TGTGCCAGCAGTCCGACTAGCGGGAGGGCCTCGGATACGCAGTATTTT. V and J are TRBV27 and TRBJ2-3; TRBD2 aligns across 14 bases. V trimming: 5 bases; J trimming: 6 bases; junction bases outside the gene matches: 7. CDR1 and CDR2 (germline): MNHEY, SMNVEV (reference sequence). This CDR3 is built from 16 residues.

In DNA, the CDR3 is TGTGCCAGTAGTATGAGGCGGGGCGATGAGCAGTTCTTC. Translation: CASSMRRGDEQFF. The chain combines TRBV19 with TRBJ2-1; TRBD2 is a possible D gene (6 bases). The CDR3 is made up of 13 amino acids. With 3 bases removed from V and 8 bases from J, the gap between germline ends came to 11 bases. From germline, CDR1 is LNHDA and CDR2 SQIVND (reference sequence).

This chain joins TRBV4-1 and TRBJ2-1; TRBD2 aligns across 9 bases. The V gene end was trimmed by 1 base and the J gene end by 8 bases; junction bases not matched to a gene: 9. CDR1 and CDR2 from the germline V gene are MGHRA and YSYEKL. The CDR3 sequence is 16 residues long. CDR3 sequence: CASSQGEGAGGYEQFF. The CDR3 DNA follows: TGCGCCAGCAGCCAAGGGGAGGGAGCGGGGGGCTATGAGCAGTTCTTC.

The chain uses TRBV6-5 and TRBJ1-2; D gene unclear. The ends were cut back, 5 bases at V and 4 bases at J, with 14 bases in the middle. CDR1 and CDR2 (germline): MNHEY, SVGAGI. The CDR3 covers 14 residues. The CDR3 DNA reads as TGTGCCAGCAGTGCCGGCGGTTTACCCTATGGCTACACCTTC. It codes for CASSAGGLPYGYTF.

This clone was detected a few times. The V gene is TRBV6-5, the J gene TRBJ1-6; D gene ambiguous. Germline values: CDR1 MNHEY, CDR2 SVGAGI. This CDR3 region has 16 residues. Between the trimmed V and J ends, which lost 1 base and 11 bases, there was a span of 18 bases. CDR3 protein: CASSYFVEAVGAPLHF. CDR3 coding DNA: TGTGCCAGCAGTTACTTCGTCGAGGCCGTCGGGGCACCCCTCCACTTT.

This clone came up once. This chain uses TRBV30 with TRBJ1-1; D not certain. V was shortened by 5 bases and J by 4 bases, with 14 bases between the two germline ends. Germline loops: CDR1 GTSNPN, CDR2 SVGIG (reference sequence). CDR3 length: 13 amino acids. CDR3 sequence reads: CAWGPVMSTEAFF. Here the CDR3 DNA reads TGTGCCTGGGGGCCGGTGATGTCCACTGAAGCTTTCTTT.

CDR3 DNA: TGTGCCAGCAGTTTAAGGGCGGGTTCCTCTATTCCCTACACCTTC. Amino acid sequence: CASSLRAGSSIPYTF. The chain is built from TRBV27 and TRBJ1-2; D gene uncertain. The CDR3 length is 15 residues. With 2 bases removed from V and 10 bases from J, the gap between germline ends came to 20 bases. Per germline, CDR1 MNHEY and CDR2 SMNVEV (reference sequence).

The rearrangement uses TRBV29-1 and TRBJ2-2; D uncertain. The ends were cut back, 4 bases at V and 2 bases at J, with 2 bases in the middle. CDR1 is SQVTM and CDR2 is ANQGSEA in the germline V gene. The CDR3 is 11 residues long. This CDR3 is CSVVNTGELFF. In DNA form, the CDR3 reads TGCAGCGTTGTAAACACCGGGGAGCTGTTTTTT.

The chain employs TRBV28 and TRBJ2-1; 14 bases align to TRBD2. CDR1 MDHEN and CDR2 SYDVKM come from the germline V gene. V lost 5 bases and J lost 8; bases outside the gene matches: 14. The length of the CDR3 is 18 residues. The CDR3 bases are TGTGCCAGCAGTCCACGGACTAGCGGGGGGTGGGAATCCTATGAGCAGTTCTTC. This gives the protein CASSPRTSGGWESYEQFF. Filled out from reference TRBV28 and TRBJ2-1, the complete variable domain reads DVKVTQSSRYLVKRTGEKVFLECVQDMDHENMFWYRQDPGLGLRLIYFSYDVKMKEKGDIPEGYSVSREKKERFSLILESASTNQTSMYLCASSPRTSGGWESYEQFFGPGTRLTVL.

This clone has more than one count but fewer than ten. The chain has TRBV19 and TRBJ2-7, with no clear D. The V end lost 4 bases, the J end lost 7 bases, and 14 bases lay between the germline ends. CDR1 and CDR2 (germline): LNHDA, SQIVND (reference sequence). This CDR3 region has 13 residues. The CDR3 coding sequence is TGTGCCAGTAGTACCAGCAGAGGTTGGGAGCAGTACTTC. It yields the protein CASSTSRGWEQYF.

Turning to this clone: Other nucleotide sequences in the sample specify the same CDR3. V gene TRBV7-9 combines with J gene TRBJ2-7, with 11 bases lining up with TRBD2. This CDR3 has 15 amino acids. Germline V gene lookup returns CDR1 SEHNR and CDR2 FQNEAQ (reference sequence). The V segment lost 5 bases and the J segment 3 bases; nucleotides outside the gene matches: 6. CDR3 in amino acids: CASSGVTSGGYEQYF. In DNA, the CDR3 is TGTGCCAGCAGCGGGGTCACTAGCGGGGGCTACGAGCAGTACTTC.

The chain uses TRBV6-5 and TRBJ2-7; D is possibly TRBD1 (6 bases). V lost 6 bases and J lost 2, with 14 bases in between. This CDR3 is built from 14 residues. Germline V gives CDR1 MNHEY, CDR2 SVGAGI. CDR3 DNA: TGTGCCAGCAGCTTACAGGGAAAGGCCTACGAGCAGTACTTC. The encoded protein is CASSLQGKAYEQYF.

This clone occurred a few times. This sequence joins TRBV27 and TRBJ2-7; TRBD2 aligns across 7 bases. Germline CDR1 is MNHEY and CDR2 is SMNVEV (reference sequence). Trimming cost V 8 bases and J 1 base; bases outside gene matches: 11. This CDR3 has 15 residues. This CDR3 is CASFGLVGISYEQYF. Here the CDR3 DNA reads TGTGCCAGCTTTGGACTAGTGGGGATTTCCTACGAGCAGTACTTC.

J is TRBJ2-7 and V is TRBV19; D unresolved. The CDR3 length is 13 residues. Germline CDR1 LNHDA, CDR2 SQIVND (reference sequence). Trimming left V 6 bases short and J 4 bases short, with 13 bases between. CDR3 in DNA: TGTGCCAGTAGCCCGAGCCCCCAATACGAGCAGTACTTC. Its translation is CASSPSPQYEQYF.

The CDR3 reads CASTRQGIGELFF. The CDR3 nucleotides read TGTGCCAGCACCCGACAGGGGATCGGGGAGCTGTTTTTT. The V and J genes are TRBV6-5 and TRBJ2-2; TRBD1 aligns across 8 bases. The germline V gene has CDR1 MNHEY and CDR2 SVGAGI. This CDR3 has 13 residues. Unmatched junction bases numbered 5, after V lost 7 bases and J lost 7 bases.

V and J are TRBV18 and TRBJ1-3; D is possibly TRBD1 (5 bases). The CDR3 contains 15 residues. Germline-derived CDR1 and CDR2 are KGHSH and LQKENI. The ends were cut back, 1 base at V and 4 bases at J, with 11 bases in the middle. CDR3 sequence (DNA): TGTGCCAGCTCACCACGACAGCTTCCAGGAAACACCATATATTTT. Its translation is CASSPRQLPGNTIYF.

The rearrangement uses TRBV5-8 and TRBJ1-3; no clear D. CDR1 and CDR2 from the germline V gene are SGHTS and YDEGEE. The CDR3 runs to 14 residues. V lost 1 base and J 6 bases, leaving 11 bases between the germline ends. CDR3 sequence (DNA): TGTGCCAGCAGCTTGAGAGGAGGTGAAAACACCATATATTTT. This encodes CASSLRGGENTIYF.

This clone was seen a few times. The rearrangement joins TRBV27 to TRBJ2-7, with unresolved D. Looked up from germline, CDR1 is MNHEY and CDR2 is SMNVEV (reference sequence). V lost 3 bases, J lost 6 bases, and 12 bases lay in between. The CDR3 spans 13 residues. CDR3: CASSLTSSREQYF. The CDR3 DNA is TGTGCCAGCAGTTTGACTTCGAGCCGCGAGCAGTACTTC.

In this sample, this clone turned up once. The V call is TRBV9, the J call TRBJ2-1; D unclear. Germline values: CDR1 SGDLS, CDR2 YYNGEE. The V end lost 0 bases, the J end lost 7 bases, and 14 bases lay between the germline ends. This CDR3 is 15 amino acids long. In nucleotides, the CDR3 is TGTGCCAGCAGCGTAGGAACAGTCCCTGGGAATGAGCAGTTCTTC. This gives the protein CASSVGTVPGNEQFF.

The chain is built from TRBV18 and TRBJ1-5, with 11 bases lining up with TRBD1. The V and J ends lost 6 bases and 0 bases, in that order; junction bases with no gene match: 7. The CDR3 covers 17 residues. Germline V gene sequence: CDR1 KGHSH, CDR2 LQKENI. The CDR3 region is CASSSGQGDYSNQPQHF. CDR3 in DNA: TGTGCCAGCTCCTCGGGACAGGGGGACTATAGCAATCAGCCCCAGCATTTT.